This T cell receptor beta chain stems from a study of blood T cell repertoires in COVID-19. Study information: The study drew acute and convalescent COVID-19 samples from the United States, Italy and Spain.

After removal of 3 bases from V and 1 base from J, the junction contained 5 bases not matched to a gene. The CDR3 extends over 15 amino acids. Germline assignment: CDR1 MNHNS and CDR2 SASEGT. Here immunoSEQ multiplex PCR was the method, and the copy in TCRdb shows in-frame clones only, minus some. The table has 150,000 to 200,000 clones, around four fifths seen once. This clone was recorded many times. The chain carries TRBV6-1 and TRBJ1-2; 7 nucleotides line up with TRBD1. This TCR derives from a man aged 65 to 85 with acute or convalescent COVID-19. The sequenced sample was peripheral blood. The CDR3 sequence: CASSDLDRFNYGYTF. The CDR3 region has the DNA TGTGCCAGCAGTGATCTGGACAGGTTTAACTATGGCTACACCTTC.